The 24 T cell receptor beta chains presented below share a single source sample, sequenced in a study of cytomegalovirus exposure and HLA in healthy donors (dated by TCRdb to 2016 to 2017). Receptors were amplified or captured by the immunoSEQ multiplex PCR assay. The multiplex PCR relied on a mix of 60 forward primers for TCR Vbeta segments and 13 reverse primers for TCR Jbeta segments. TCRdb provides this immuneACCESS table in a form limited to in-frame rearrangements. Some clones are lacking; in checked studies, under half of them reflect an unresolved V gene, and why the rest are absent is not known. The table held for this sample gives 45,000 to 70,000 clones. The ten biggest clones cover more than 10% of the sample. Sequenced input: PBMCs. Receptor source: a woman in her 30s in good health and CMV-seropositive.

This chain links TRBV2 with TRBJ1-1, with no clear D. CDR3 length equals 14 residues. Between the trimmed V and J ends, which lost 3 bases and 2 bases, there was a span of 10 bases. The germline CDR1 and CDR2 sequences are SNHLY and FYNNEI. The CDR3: CASSDIRINTEAFF. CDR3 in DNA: TGTGCCAGCAGTGATATCAGAATCAACACTGAAGCTTTCTTT.

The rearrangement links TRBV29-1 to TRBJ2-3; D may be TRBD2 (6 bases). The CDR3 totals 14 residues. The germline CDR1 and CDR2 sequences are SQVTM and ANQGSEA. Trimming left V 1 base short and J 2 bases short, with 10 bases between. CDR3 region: CSVEVGGTTDTQYF. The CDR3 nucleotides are TGCAGCGTTGAAGTGGGCGGGACCACAGATACGCAGTATTTT.

The CDR3 sequence: CSVDGPGEREQYF. The CDR3, as DNA: TGCAGCGTTGACGGGCCCGGGGAACGCGAGCAGTACTTC. V and J are TRBV29-1 and TRBJ2-7; D is perhaps TRBD2 (5 bases). Germline CDR1 and CDR2: SQVTM and ANQGSEA. V lost 3 bases to trimming and J lost 6 bases, with 15 bases between them. There are 13 residues in the CDR3.

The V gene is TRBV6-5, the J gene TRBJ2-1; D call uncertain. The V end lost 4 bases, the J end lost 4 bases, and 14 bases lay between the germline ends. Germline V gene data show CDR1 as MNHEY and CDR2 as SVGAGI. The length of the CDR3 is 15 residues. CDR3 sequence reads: CASSSSETPYNEQFF. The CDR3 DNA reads TGTGCCAGCAGTTCCTCAGAGACTCCTTACAATGAGCAGTTCTTC.

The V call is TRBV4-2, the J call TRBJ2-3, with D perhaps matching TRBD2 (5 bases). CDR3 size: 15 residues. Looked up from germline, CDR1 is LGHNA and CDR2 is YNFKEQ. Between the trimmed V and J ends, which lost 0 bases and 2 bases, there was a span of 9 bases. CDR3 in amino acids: CASSQERTHTDTQYF. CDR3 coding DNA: TGTGCCAGCAGCCAAGAGCGGACTCACACAGATACGCAGTATTTT.

In nucleotides, the CDR3 is TGTGCCATCAGTGACAATAATCAGCCCCAGCATTTT. Translation: CAISDNNQPQHF. This chain uses TRBV10-3 with TRBJ1-5; D gene uncertain. Trimming left V 3 bases short and J 4 bases short, with 4 bases between. The CDR3 extends over 12 amino acids. CDR1 is ENHRY and CDR2 is SYGVKD in the germline V gene.

CDR3 sequence (DNA): TGTGCCTGGAGTATGACCAGGGGTACCCTCTACGAGCAGTACTTC. Protein product: CAWSMTRGTLYEQYF. The chain joins TRBV30 to TRBJ2-7, with D possibly TRBD1 on 6 matching bases. Trimming shortened V by 2 bases and J by 3 bases, and 17 bases separated the two germline ends. This CDR3 has 15 amino acids. The germline gives CDR1 GTSNPN, CDR2 SVGIG (reference sequence).

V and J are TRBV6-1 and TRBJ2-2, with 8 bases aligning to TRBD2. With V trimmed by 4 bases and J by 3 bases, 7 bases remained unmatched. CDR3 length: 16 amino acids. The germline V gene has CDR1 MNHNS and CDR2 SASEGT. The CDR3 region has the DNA TGTGCCAGCAGTGCGATGAGCGGGAGCCACACCGGGGAGCTGTTTTTT. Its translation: CASSAMSGSHTGELFF.

The CDR3 here is CASSPPLAGGHYEQYF. CDR3 nucleotide sequence: TGTGCCAGCTCACCACCGCTAGCGGGAGGCCACTACGAGCAGTACTTC. This chain uses TRBV18 with TRBJ2-7; 11 bases are shared with TRBD2. The V segment lost 0 bases and the J segment 3 bases; nucleotides outside the gene matches: 4. The germline CDR1 and CDR2 sequences are KGHSH and LQKENI. This CDR3 has 16 residues.

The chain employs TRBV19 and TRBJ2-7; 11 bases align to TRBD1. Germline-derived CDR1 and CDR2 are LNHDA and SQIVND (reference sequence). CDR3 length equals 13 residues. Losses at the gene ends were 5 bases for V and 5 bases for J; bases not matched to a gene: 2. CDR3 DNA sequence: TGTGCCAGTAGTCCGGGACAGGGGGACGAGCAGTACTTC. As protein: CASSPGQGDEQYF.

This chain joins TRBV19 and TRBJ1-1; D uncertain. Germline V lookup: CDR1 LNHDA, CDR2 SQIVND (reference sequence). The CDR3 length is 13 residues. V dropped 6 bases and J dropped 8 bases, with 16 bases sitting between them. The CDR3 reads CASRATVRREAFF. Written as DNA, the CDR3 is TGTGCCAGTAGGGCCACGGTAAGGAGAGAAGCTTTCTTT.

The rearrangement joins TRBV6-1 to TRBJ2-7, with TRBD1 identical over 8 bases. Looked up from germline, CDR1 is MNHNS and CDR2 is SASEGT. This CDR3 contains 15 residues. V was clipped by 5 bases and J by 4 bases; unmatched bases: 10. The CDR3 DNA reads TGTGCCAGCAGTTCCCAGGGGGCAAATCGGTACGAGCAGTACTTC. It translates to CASSSQGANRYEQYF.

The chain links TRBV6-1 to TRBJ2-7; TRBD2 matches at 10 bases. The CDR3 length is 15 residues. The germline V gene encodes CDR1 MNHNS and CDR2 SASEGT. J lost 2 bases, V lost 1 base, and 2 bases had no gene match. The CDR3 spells CASSEGTSGAYEQYF. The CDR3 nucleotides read TGTGCCAGCAGTGAAGGGACTAGCGGCGCCTACGAGCAGTACTTC.

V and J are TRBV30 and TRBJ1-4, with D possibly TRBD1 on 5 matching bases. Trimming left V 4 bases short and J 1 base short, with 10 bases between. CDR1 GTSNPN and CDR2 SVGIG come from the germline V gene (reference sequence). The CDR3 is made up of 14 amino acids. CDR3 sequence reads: CAWTVGGTNEKLFF. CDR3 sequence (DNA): TGTGCCTGGACCGTCGGGGGAACTAATGAAAAACTGTTTTTT.

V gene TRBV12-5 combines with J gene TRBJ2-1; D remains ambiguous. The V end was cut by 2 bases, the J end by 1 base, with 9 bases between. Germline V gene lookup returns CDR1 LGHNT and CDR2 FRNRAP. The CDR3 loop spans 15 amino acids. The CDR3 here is CASGLNSNSYNEQFF. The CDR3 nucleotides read TGTGCTAGTGGTTTGAACAGTAATTCCTACAATGAGCAGTTCTTC.

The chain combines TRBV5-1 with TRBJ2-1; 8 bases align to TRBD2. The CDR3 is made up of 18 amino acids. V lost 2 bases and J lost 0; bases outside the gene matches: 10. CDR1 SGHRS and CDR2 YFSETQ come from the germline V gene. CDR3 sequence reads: CASSLFASGRSSYNEQFF. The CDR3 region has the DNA TGCGCCAGCAGCTTATTCGCTAGCGGGCGGAGCTCCTACAATGAGCAGTTCTTC.

CDR3 sequence reads: CASSRIQGAVGGNTEAFF. The CDR3 DNA is TGTGCCAGCTCCCGTATACAGGGGGCCGTTGGCGGGAACACTGAAGCTTTCTTT. The rearrangement joins TRBV18 to TRBJ1-1; 9 nucleotides match TRBD1. J was trimmed by 1 base and V by 6 bases; bases with no gene match: 15. CDR1 is KGHSH and CDR2 is LQKENI in the germline V gene. The length of the CDR3 is 18 residues.

The CDR3 is CASSQDRSSGNTIYF. CDR3 in DNA: TGTGCCAGCAGCCAAGACAGAAGCTCTGGAAACACCATATATTTT. The gene calls are TRBV4-2 and TRBJ1-3; D gene unclear. The ends were cut back, 0 bases at V and 0 bases at J, with 6 bases in the middle. The CDR3 is 15 amino acids. In germline, CDR1 is LGHNA, CDR2 YNFKEQ.

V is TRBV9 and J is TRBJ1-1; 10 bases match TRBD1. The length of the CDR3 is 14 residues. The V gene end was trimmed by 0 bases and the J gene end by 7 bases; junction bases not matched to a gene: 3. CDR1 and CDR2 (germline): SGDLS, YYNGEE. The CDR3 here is CASSVGQGASEAFF. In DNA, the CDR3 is TGTGCCAGCAGCGTAGGACAGGGGGCAAGTGAAGCTTTCTTT.

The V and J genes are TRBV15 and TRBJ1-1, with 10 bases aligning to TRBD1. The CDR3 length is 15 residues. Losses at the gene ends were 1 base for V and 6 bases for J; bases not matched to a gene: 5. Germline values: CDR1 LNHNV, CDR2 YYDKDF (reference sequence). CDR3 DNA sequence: TGTGCCACCAGCAGAGCCCGGGACAGGGGTTCTGAAGCTTTCTTT. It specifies CATSRARDRGSEAFF.

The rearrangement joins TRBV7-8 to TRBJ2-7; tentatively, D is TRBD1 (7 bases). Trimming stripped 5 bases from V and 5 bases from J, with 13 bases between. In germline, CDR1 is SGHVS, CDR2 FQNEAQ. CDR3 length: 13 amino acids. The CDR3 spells CASSPQGGDEQYF. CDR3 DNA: TGTGCCAGCAGCCCTCAGGGGGGTGACGAGCAGTACTTC.

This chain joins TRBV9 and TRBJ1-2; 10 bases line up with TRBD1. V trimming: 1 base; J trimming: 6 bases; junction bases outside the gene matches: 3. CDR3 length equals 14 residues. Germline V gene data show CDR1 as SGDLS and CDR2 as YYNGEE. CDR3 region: CASSVTTGGDGYTF. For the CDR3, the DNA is TGTGCCAGCAGCGTAACGACAGGGGGCGATGGCTACACCTTC.

The CDR3 nucleotides are TGTGCCTGGAAGTTGACGGCGGGAGAGACCCAGTACTTC. It is translated as CAWKLTAGETQYF. The chain has TRBV30 and TRBJ2-5; TRBD2 is a possible D gene (5 bases). V gave up 4 bases and J gave up 4 bases, with 13 bases separating them. This CDR3 is 13 amino acids long. The germline V gene encodes CDR1 GTSNPN and CDR2 SVGIG (reference sequence). The entire variable domain, with the rest obtained from reference TRBV30 and TRBJ2-5, is as follows: SQTIHQWPATLVQPVGSPLSLECTVEGTSNPNLYWYRQAAGRGLQLLFYSVGIGQISSEVPQNLSASRPQDRQFILSSKKLLLSDSGFYLCAWKLTAGETQYFGPGTRLLVL.

The CDR3 DNA reads as TGTGCCAGCAGCTCGGGACAGGGGGTGGACACCGGGGAGCTGTTTTTT. This codes for CASSSGQGVDTGELFF. The J gene is TRBJ2-2, the V gene TRBV5-4; 11 bases are shared with TRBD1. V lost 3 bases and J lost 3; bases outside the gene matches: 4. The CDR3 extends over 16 amino acids. Germline-derived CDR1 and CDR2 are SGHNT and YYREEE (reference sequence).